This T cell receptor (beta chain) was observed in a study of blood T cell repertoires in COVID-19 (dated by TCRdb to 2018 to 2020). Study-level background: Samples from collaborators originated in the United States, Italy and Spain and spanned both the acute and convalescent phases of COVID-19. The sample metadata nearly always contained a de-identified subject ID, COVID-19 status, age in years and sex. The repertoires were released in a freely available public database intended as a resource for research on the immune response to SARS-CoV-2. HLA class I and class II types, where available, came from metadata supplied by the sample provider rather than from assay-based typing. Subjects who had been exposed to COVID-19, were actively infected with it, or had recovered from it provided the deeply sampled blood TCRbeta repertoires that made up the dataset. The samples were drawn from two sources: the first 160 participants of the ongoing ImmuneRACE study, and 1,200 or so subjects contributed by 6 global collaborators. The prospective study material was composed of cDNA or gDNA derived from T cells, B-cell-depleted T cells, or PBMCs. The paper's findings and limits, for the study overall: The quantity of clinical and demographic metadata differed by source and by participant and was supplied without curation.

Concerning this clone itself: Its antigen target is currently unknown. The record has no base qualities; no much larger clone is one base away.

The collaborating institutions used their own protocols to collect whole blood in K2EDTA tubes. For TCRbeta analysis, collaborators shipped samples in one of three forms: frozen whole blood, isolated PBMCs, or DNA extracted from either of those sample types. TCRbeta CDR3 regions were amplified from genomic DNA by means of the immunoSEQ Assay, a bias-controlled multiplex PCR. As for the authors' bioinformatics: The number of nucleated cells in each sample was estimated by amplification of reference gene primers within the assay. To quantify the absolute abundance of each unique TCRbeta CDR3 rearrangement, sequence reads were collapsed and filtered. For each sample, productive Simpson clonality was calculated as the square root of Simpson's diversity index over productive rearrangements. TCRdb stores this immuneACCESS table with in-frame sequences only. Part of the clones is absent; in the studies checked, under half of the shortfall reflects unresolved V genes, and no reason is known for the rest. That table gives V, J and clone size, and the DNA gave D and trimming. The sample profile shows about 46,000 clones; about nine tenths of them were found once. In total, the top ten clones hold over 15% of the sample.

At the junction V is shortened by 1 base and J by 4 bases; bases outside the gene matches: 4. The germline V gene encodes CDR1 SNHLY and CDR2 FYNNEI. Including the terminal cysteine and phenylalanine, the CDR3 comprises 17 residues. The DNA shown is the 51-base CDR3, in frame from base 1. Material for sequencing was peripheral blood. The chain was built from TRBV2 and TRBJ2-2; 12 middle bases align to TRBD2. This receptor was taken from a man in his 70s with active COVID-19. The sequenced DNA is TGTGCCAGCAGTGAAGGACTAGCGGGAGCAATCACCGGGGAGCTGTTTTTT. It specifies CASSEGLAGAITGELFF.